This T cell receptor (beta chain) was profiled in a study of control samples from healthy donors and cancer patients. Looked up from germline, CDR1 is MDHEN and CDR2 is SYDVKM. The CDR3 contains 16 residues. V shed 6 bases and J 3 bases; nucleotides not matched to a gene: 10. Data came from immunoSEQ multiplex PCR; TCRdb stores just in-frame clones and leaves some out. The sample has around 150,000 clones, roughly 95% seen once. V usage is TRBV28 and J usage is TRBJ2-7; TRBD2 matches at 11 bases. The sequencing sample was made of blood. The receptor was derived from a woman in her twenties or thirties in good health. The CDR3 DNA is TGTGCCAGCAGCTCCCGACTAGCGGGAAACTACTACGAGCAGTACTTC. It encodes CASSSRLAGNYYEQYF.